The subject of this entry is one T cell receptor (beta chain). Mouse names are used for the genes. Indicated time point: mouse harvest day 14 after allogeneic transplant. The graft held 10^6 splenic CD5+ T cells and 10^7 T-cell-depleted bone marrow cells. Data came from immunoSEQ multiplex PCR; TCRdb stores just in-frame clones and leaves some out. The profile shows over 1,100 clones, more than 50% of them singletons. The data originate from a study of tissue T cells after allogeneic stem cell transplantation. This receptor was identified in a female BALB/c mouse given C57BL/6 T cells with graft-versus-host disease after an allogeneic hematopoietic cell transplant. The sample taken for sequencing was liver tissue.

CDR3 DNA (partial): TGTGCCAGCAGTCTGTCAACATCTGGAAATACGCTCTAT. Translation gives CASSLSTSGNTLY. The whole CDR3 protein is CASSLSTSGNTLYF. The chain carries TRBV26 and TRBJ1-3; D remains unclear. The read ends 1 residue early relative to the CDR3; the germline J gene fills the gap. Trimming removed 0 bases at V and 1 base at J, with 4 bases between. The CDR3 is 14 amino acids. Germline V gene data show CDR1 as KGHPV and CDR2 as FQNQEV (reference sequence).